The 9 T cell receptor beta chains reported below all come from one sample, sequenced in a study of T cell responses to AZD1222 COVID-19 vaccine. Repertoires were generated with immunoSEQ multiplex PCR, while TCRdb's copy carries only in-frame clones and drops some. The table records some 140,000 clones, approximately 95% of them present only once. Sequences were derived from peripheral blood, sampled 28 days after the second AZD1222 dose. These receptors were taken from an adult who received the AZD1222 COVID-19 vaccine.

V and J are TRBV2 and TRBJ2-4; TRBD1 matches 9 bases. V dropped 8 bases and J dropped 5; count of bases not matched to a gene: 7. Per the germline V gene, CDR1 is SNHLY and CDR2 is FYNNEI. The CDR3 consists of 14 residues. The CDR3 coding sequence is TGTGCCAGCCGGACAGGGGTCTCGGAAAACATTCAGTACTTC. Protein product: CASRTGVSENIQYF.

The J gene is TRBJ2-3, the V gene TRBV7-9, with D possibly TRBD2 on 6 matching bases. The CDR3 has 14 residues. Trimming removed 5 bases at V and 3 bases at J, with 12 bases between. Looked up from germline, CDR1 is SEHNR and CDR2 is FQNEAQ (reference sequence). CDR3 nucleotides: TGTGCCAGCAGCCCAGGAGGGATTACAGATACGCAGTATTTT. Its translation: CASSPGGITDTQYF.

This chain links TRBV9 with TRBJ1-2; 10 bases agree with TRBD1. The junction had 3 bases not matched to a gene; V was cut back by 3 bases and J by 7 bases. CDR1 and CDR2 from the germline V gene are SGDLS and YYNGEE. The CDR3 sequence is 13 residues long. CDR3 DNA sequence: TGTGCCAGCAGCGGGACAGGGGGACGTGGCTACACCTTC. This translates into CASSGTGGRGYTF.

This clone was seen a single time. The chain combines TRBV9 with TRBJ1-4; a possible D gene is TRBD1 (6 bases). The V gene's germline CDR1 is SGDLS and CDR2 YYNGEE. The CDR3 has 14 residues. Trimming stripped 0 bases from V and 7 bases from J, with 10 bases between. The CDR3 sequence: CASSVEGRGEKLFF. In DNA, the CDR3 is TGTGCCAGCAGCGTAGAGGGCAGGGGTGAAAAACTGTTTTTT.

The chain employs TRBV24-1 and TRBJ1-2; no definite D call. Germline CDR1 is KGHDR and CDR2 is SFDVKD. The V and J ends lost 5 bases and 5 bases respectively, with 17 bases between them. The CDR3 covers 15 residues. CDR3 loop: CATSAPVGNSYGYTF. The CDR3 nucleotides are TGTGCCACCAGTGCTCCGGTGGGTAATTCGTATGGCTACACCTTC.

This sequence joins TRBV2 and TRBJ1-4, with a possible D match to TRBD1 (5 bases). Trimming took 6 bases from V and 1 from J, leaving 12 bases between them. The length of the CDR3 is 15 residues. Per germline, CDR1 SNHLY and CDR2 FYNNEI. The CDR3 nucleotides read TGTGCCAGCAGCGGCCTGCAGGGAACTAATGAAAAACTGTTTTTT. It is translated as CASSGLQGTNEKLFF. Looking up the rest from reference TRBV2 and TRBJ1-4 gives the full variable domain: EPEVTQTPSHQVTQMGQEVILRCVPISNHLYFYWYRQILGQKVEFLVSFYNNEISEKSEIFDDQFSVERPDGSNFTLKIRSTKLEDSAMYFCASSGLQGTNEKLFFGSGTQLSVL.

This clone was picked up one time. The chain uses TRBV2 and TRBJ2-1; TRBD2 agrees at 9 bases. Germline V gene sequence: CDR1 SNHLY, CDR2 FYNNEI. The CDR3 length is 19 residues. V lost 7 bases to trimming and J lost 3 bases; unmatched junction nucleotides: 19. Here the CDR3 DNA reads TGTGCCAGCACCGAGTGGGCGGGGGGGATTATGTCTCACTACAATGAGCAGTTCTTC. Translated, it gives CASTEWAGGIMSHYNEQFF.

This clone has more than one count but fewer than ten. The V gene is TRBV5-4, the J gene TRBJ2-3, with TRBD2 identical over 7 bases. The V segment lost 0 bases and the J segment 0 bases; nucleotides outside the gene matches: 7. The CDR3 has 17 amino acids. The germline CDR1 and CDR2 sequences are SGHNT and YYREEE (reference sequence). CDR3 residues: CASSLDGGGLSTDTQYF. The CDR3 nucleotides are TGTGCCAGCAGCTTGGATGGCGGGGGACTCAGCACAGATACGCAGTATTTT.

Of note for this clone: This sample also contains other DNA sequences that code for the same CDR3. The gene calls are TRBV28 and TRBJ1-5; D ambiguous. Germline CDR1 and CDR2: MDHEN and SYDVKM. This CDR3 region has 13 residues. With 6 bases removed from V and 2 bases from J, the gap between germline ends came to 8 bases. This CDR3 is CASSIEGNQPQHF. CDR3 nucleotides: TGTGCCAGCAGCATCGAAGGCAATCAGCCCCAGCATTTT. Using reference TRBV28 and TRBJ1-5 for the parts outside the CDR3, the full variable domain is DVKVTQSSRYLVKRTGEKVFLECVQDMDHENMFWYRQDPGLGLRLIYFSYDVKMKEKGDIPEGYSVSREKKERFSLILESASTNQTSMYLCASSIEGNQPQHFGDGTRLSIL.